The 14 T cell receptor beta chains below all came from one sample that was sequenced in a study of T cells in Graves' hyperthyroidism and ophthalmopathy (dated by TCRdb to between 2018 and 2021). The method was multiplex PCR. Sequencer: Illumina HiSeq 2000. The TCR beta CDR3 regions were amplified from the RNA transcripts. For the first round of RT-PCR on the TCR CDR3, the HTBI primer set was used together with the Qiagen OneStep RT-PCR kit. TCRdb itself trimmed the public reads at Q25 with fastp, ran MiXCR and retained productive beta chains. Under each unique CDR3 protein, matching rows form one entry showing the most common genes and DNA. For this sample there are over 250,000 distinct CDR3 sequences; less than 30% appear just once. The ten largest account for about 25% of the sample. The sequenced sample consisted of blood. These receptors all stem from a man in his forties with Graves' hyperthyroidism that later progressed to Graves' ophthalmopathy.

This clonotype was seen at least ten times. This chain links TRBV28 with TRBJ2-2; D is undetermined. In germline, CDR1 is MDHEN, CDR2 SYDVKM. The CDR3 is 12 amino acids. The germline V and J ends were trimmed by 3 bases and 4 bases, with 3 bases remaining between them. The CDR3 DNA reads as TGTGCCAGCAGTTTTATCACCGGGGAGCTGTTTTTT. As protein: CASSFITGELFF.

This clonotype showed up many times. The chain recombines TRBV15 with TRBJ2-7; no clear D. Germline loops: CDR1 LNHNV, CDR2 YYDKDF (reference sequence). The ends were cut back, 0 bases at V and 2 bases at J, with 17 bases in the middle. The CDR3 consists of 17 residues. Here the CDR3 reads CATSREGALTQTYEQYF. In DNA form, the CDR3 reads TGTGCCACCAGCAGAGAGGGTGCGTTGACCCAAACCTACGAGCAGTACTTC.

The sample holds many counts of this clonotype. J is TRBJ2-7 and V is TRBV6-5; D perhaps matches TRBD2 (6 bases). The V end was cut by 6 bases, the J end by 0 bases, with 12 bases between. CDR1 MNHEY and CDR2 SVGAGI come from the germline V gene. The CDR3 sequence is 14 residues long. The DNA of the CDR3 is TGTGCCAGCAGCGGGAGTTATGGCTCCTACGAGCAGTACTTC. It is translated as CASSGSYGSYEQYF.

In this sample, this clonotype turned up many times. V gene TRBV9 combines with J gene TRBJ2-2; D is perhaps TRBD2 (7 bases). The CDR3 has 16 amino acids. Trimming cost V 0 bases and J 3 bases, with 12 bases left between them. CDR1 and CDR2 from the germline V gene are SGDLS and YYNGEE. CDR3 sequence: CASSVDGGRYTGELFF. The CDR3 DNA is TGTGCCAGCAGCGTAGACGGGGGGCGGTACACCGGGGAGCTGTTTTTT.

This clonotype showed up many times. V usage is TRBV6-5 and J usage is TRBJ1-3; D is undetermined. The germline gives CDR1 MNHEY, CDR2 SVGAGI. The CDR3 is made up of 14 amino acids. With 7 bases removed from V and 0 bases from J, the gap between germline ends came to 10 bases. CDR3 DNA: TGTGCCAGCATGCGAGGGTCCTCTGGAAACACCATATATTTT. It specifies CASMRGSSGNTIYF.

This clonotype was seen ten or more times. The chain uses TRBV7-8 and TRBJ2-6; D unresolved. This CDR3 contains 15 residues. V lost 4 bases and J 0 bases, leaving 7 bases between the germline ends. Germline CDR1 is SGHVS and CDR2 is FQNEAQ. This chain's CDR3 is CASSWPASGANVLTF. The CDR3, as DNA: TGTGCCAGCAGCTGGCCAGCCTCTGGGGCCAACGTCCTGACTTTC.

The V gene is TRBV12-3 or TRBV12-4, the J gene TRBJ2-5; 13 nucleotides agree with TRBD2. CDR3 size: 17 residues. V shed 6 bases, J shed 5 bases, and the junction held 12 bases outside the gene matches. As DNA, the CDR3 is TGTGCCAGCAGCAACTCGTTTGGACTAGCGGGGGTGGAGACCCAGTACTTC. Residues: CASSNSFGLAGVETQYF.

The CDR3 coding sequence is TGTGCCAGCACCCTCGGGGCGACTAGCTCCTACGAGCAGTACTTC. Translation gives CASTLGATSSYEQYF. This rearrangement joins TRBV7-9 to TRBJ2-7; D perhaps matches TRBD2 (6 bases). The V end lost 7 bases, the J end lost 0 bases, and 16 bases lay between the germline ends. Germline V gene data show CDR1 as SEHNR and CDR2 as FQNEAQ (reference sequence). There are 15 residues in the CDR3.

The chain recombines TRBV11-2 with TRBJ1-1; 7 nucleotides line up with TRBD1. Losses at the gene ends were 3 bases for V and 4 bases for J; bases not matched to a gene: 2. The CDR3 sequence is 13 residues long. Germline assignment: CDR1 SGHAT and CDR2 FQNNGV. CDR3 residues: CASSFGQVTEAFF. The CDR3 DNA sequence: TGTGCCAGCAGCTTCGGACAGGTCACTGAAGCTTTCTTT.

This clonotype was detected ten times or more. V is TRBV7-8 and J is TRBJ2-6; the D gene is possibly TRBD2 (5 bases). The CDR3 totals 17 residues. The germline V and J ends were trimmed by 4 bases and 0 bases, with 13 bases remaining between them. CDR1 and CDR2 from the germline V gene are SGHVS and FQNEAQ. The CDR3 protein is CASSSGITLSGANVLTF. The CDR3 nucleotides are TGTGCCAGCAGCTCCGGGATAACGCTCTCTGGGGCCAACGTCCTGACTTTC.

Many counts were recorded for this clonotype. The chain recombines TRBV6-5 with TRBJ1-1; 7 nucleotides align to TRBD1. Germline V CDR1 and CDR2: MNHEY, SVGAGI. This CDR3 region has 14 residues. J lost 3 bases, V lost 5 bases, and 6 bases had no gene match. Written as DNA, the CDR3 is TGTGCCAGCAGTACAGGGGCCCCCTACACTGAAGCTTTCTTT. This gives the protein CASSTGAPYTEAFF.

This clonotype was seen ten or more times. The chain is built from TRBV5-1 and TRBJ2-5; 14 bases fit TRBD2. Trimming took 0 bases from V and 5 from J; bases not matched to a gene: 6. The CDR3 is made up of 17 amino acids. Germline V gene data show CDR1 as SGHRS and CDR2 as YFSETQ. CDR3 protein: CASSLVGTSGSMETQYF. The CDR3 region has the DNA TGCGCCAGCAGCTTGGTGGGGACTAGCGGGAGTATGGAGACCCAGTACTTC. Full variable domain (rest looked up from reference TRBV5-1 and TRBJ2-5): KAGVTQTPRYLIKTRGQQVTLSCSPISGHRSVSWYQQTPGQGLQFLFEYFSETQRNKGNFPGRFSGRQFSNSRSEMNVSTLELGDSALYLCASSLVGTSGSMETQYFGPGTRLLVL.

This clonotype was counted ten times or more. The chain is built from TRBV10-3 and TRBJ2-7, with 7 nucleotides matching TRBD1. The CDR3 is 14 residues long. J was trimmed by 0 bases and V by 6 bases; bases with no gene match: 5. Germline V gives CDR1 ENHRY, CDR2 SYGVKD. CDR3 nucleotide sequence: TGTGCCATCAGAACACAGGGGTCCTCCTACGAGCAGTACTTC. It codes for CAIRTQGSSYEQYF.

This clonotype was observed many times. V usage is TRBV12-3 or TRBV12-4 and J usage is TRBJ1-5, with TRBD1 matching over 9 bases. Trimming at V came to 5 bases and at J to 7 bases, leaving 6 bases not matched to a gene. The CDR3 consists of 14 residues. In DNA form, the CDR3 reads TGTGCCAGCAGTCCGACAGGGGGTGGCCAGCCCCAGCATTTT. It codes for CASSPTGGGQPQHF.